These T cell receptor beta chains were read from a single sample in a study of T-cell reconstitution after alpha-beta-depleted transplantation in children. MiXCR was run by TCRdb on the PCR reads, yielding one entry per CDR3 protein. This table holds about 300,000 distinct CDR3 sequences, roughly a tenth found once. The sample consisted of PBMCs, taken before TCRalphabeta/CD19-depleted stem cell transplant. The receptors stem from a boy under two years old with acute myeloid leukemia, due to receive a stem cell transplant. The CDR3 runs from the conserved cysteine through the conserved F or W. D genes are given only for firm matches. The listing skips clone size in some rows; elsewhere it reads once, few, many or a size class.

d_call: NA
v_call: TRBV29-1
j_call: TRBJ2-3
clone_size: many
cdr3_nt: TGCAGCGTTGAAGCGACAGGCTCTTACACAGATACGCAGTATTTT
cdr3_aa: CSVEATGSYTDTQYF

d_call: NA
v_call: TRBV21-1
j_call: TRBJ2-2
clone_size: many
cdr3_nt: TGTGCCAGCAGCATTAACAGGGGGAGGAACACCGGGGAGCTGTTTTTT
cdr3_aa: CASSINRGRNTGELFF

d_call: NA
v_call: TRBV5-8
j_call: TRBJ1-1
clone_size: many
cdr3_nt: TGTGCCAGCACCTTTTCTACTGAAGCTTTCTTT
cdr3_aa: CASTFSTEAFF

d_call: NA
v_call: TRBV14
j_call: TRBJ2-3
clone_size: many
cdr3_nt: TGTGCCAGCAGCCAAGAGCTGTACCACACAGATACGCAGTATTTT
cdr3_aa: CASSQELYHTDTQYF

d_call: TRBD2
v_call: TRBV7-2
j_call: TRBJ2-7
clone_size: few
cdr3_nt: TGTGCCAGCAGCTTAGCTCCTAGCGGGAACTACGAGCAGTACTTC
cdr3_aa: CASSLAPSGNYEQYF

d_call: NA
v_call: TRBV28
j_call: TRBJ2-1
clone_size: many
cdr3_nt: TGTGCCAGCAGTTTACCGACAGGCTCCTACAATGAGCAGTTCTTC
cdr3_aa: CASSLPTGSYNEQFF

d_call: TRBD1
v_call: TRBV5-1
j_call: TRBJ2-2
clone_size: many
cdr3_nt: TGCGCCAGCAGCCTGGGGGACAGAGACACCGGGGAGCTGTTTTTT
cdr3_aa: CASSLGDRDTGELFF

d_call: NA
v_call: TRBV15
j_call: TRBJ1-1
clone_size: NA
cdr3_nt: TGTGCCACCAGCAGTGACTTTATGGGCGACATGAACACTGAAGCTTTCTTT
cdr3_aa: CATSSDFMGDMNTEAFF

d_call: NA
v_call: TRBV11-1
j_call: TRBJ2-7
clone_size: NA
cdr3_nt: TGTGCCAGCAGCTTAGAGGGCCCTAGCAAGGACTACGAGCAGTACTTC
cdr3_aa: CASSLEGPSKDYEQYF

d_call: NA
v_call: TRBV27
j_call: TRBJ1-2
clone_size: many
cdr3_nt: TGTGCCAGCAGTTTCAGCACAGGAAGGGGGAATGGCTACACCTTC
cdr3_aa: CASSFSTGRGNGYTF

d_call: TRBD2
v_call: TRBV18
j_call: TRBJ2-7
clone_size: few
cdr3_nt: TGTGCCAGCTCACCACAGGCTAGCGGGAGGGCCGGGAACGAGCAGTACTTC
cdr3_aa: CASSPQASGRAGNEQYF

d_call: NA
v_call: TRBV12-3/TRBV12-4
j_call: TRBJ2-7
clone_size: many
cdr3_nt: TGTGCCAGCAGCACCACTGTCTCCTACGAGCAGTACTTC
cdr3_aa: CASSTTVSYEQYF

d_call: TRBD2
v_call: TRBV20-1
j_call: TRBJ2-1
clone_size: few
cdr3_nt: TGCAGTGGAAGGCTAGCGGGATACAATGAGCAGTTCTTC
cdr3_aa: CSGRLAGYNEQFF

d_call: NA
v_call: TRBV24-1
j_call: TRBJ2-2
clone_size: many
cdr3_nt: TGTGCCACCAGTGACTCGGGACTTTCGAACACCGGGGAGCTGTTTTTT
cdr3_aa: CATSDSGLSNTGELFF

d_call: TRBD1
v_call: TRBV28
j_call: TRBJ1-3
clone_size: few
cdr3_nt: TGTGCCAGCAGTCCCGGACAGGGTTACTCTGGAAACACCATATATTTT
cdr3_aa: CASSPGQGYSGNTIYF

d_call: TRBD2
v_call: TRBV20-1
j_call: TRBJ2-3
clone_size: many
cdr3_nt: TGCAGTGCTAGAGATTGGACTAGCGAGGCAGATACGCAGTATTTT
cdr3_aa: CSARDWTSEADTQYF

d_call: TRBD2
v_call: TRBV5-1
j_call: TRBJ2-3
clone_size: many
cdr3_nt: TGCGCCAGCAGCTGGGTAGGACTAGCGGGGACAGATACGCAGTATTTT
cdr3_aa: CASSWVGLAGTDTQYF

d_call: NA
v_call: TRBV5-1
j_call: TRBJ2-5
clone_size: NA
cdr3_nt: TGCGCCAGCAGCTTGGTGGCAGCGTACCAAGAGACCCAGTACTTC
cdr3_aa: CASSLVAAYQETQYF

d_call: NA
v_call: TRBV29-1
j_call: TRBJ1-1
clone_size: many
cdr3_nt: TGCAGCGTTGAAGTGGGGGACTTTGAAGCTTTCTTT
cdr3_aa: CSVEVGDFEAFF

d_call: NA
v_call: TRBV10-3
j_call: TRBJ2-7
clone_size: few
cdr3_nt: TGTGCCATCAGTGAAAGGGCGACAGCCCGAAAGGCGTACGAGCAGTACTTC
cdr3_aa: CAISERATARKAYEQYF

d_call: NA
v_call: TRBV15
j_call: TRBJ2-7
clone_size: many
cdr3_nt: TGTGCCACCAGCAGAGTGAGTGACGAGCAGTACTTC
cdr3_aa: CATSRVSDEQYF

d_call: TRBD1
v_call: TRBV7-2
j_call: TRBJ2-3
clone_size: NA
cdr3_nt: TGTGCCAGCAGCTTACACCCGAAGGGGGCGGATACGCAGTATTTT
cdr3_aa: CASSLHPKGADTQYF

d_call: NA
v_call: TRBV6-5
j_call: TRBJ2-6
clone_size: many
cdr3_nt: TGTGCCAGCAGTTACGGACTCTCTGGGGCCAACGTCCTGACTTTC
cdr3_aa: CASSYGLSGANVLTF

d_call: NA
v_call: TRBV5-6
j_call: TRBJ2-3
clone_size: many
cdr3_nt: TGTGCCAGCAGCTTGCACCCCACAGATACGCAGTATTTT
cdr3_aa: CASSLHPTDTQYF

d_call: NA
v_call: TRBV3-1
j_call: TRBJ2-1
clone_size: few
cdr3_nt: TGTGCCAGCAGCCCTCCTAGGGGATCCTACAATGAGCAGTTCTTC
cdr3_aa: CASSPPRGSYNEQFF

d_call: NA
v_call: TRBV7-2
j_call: TRBJ2-7
clone_size: many
cdr3_nt: TGTGCCAGCAGCCCCCGCCCAGGTTCCCTCTACGAGCAGTACTTC
cdr3_aa: CASSPRPGSLYEQYF

d_call: NA
v_call: TRBV7-9
j_call: TRBJ1-6
clone_size: few
cdr3_nt: TGTGCCAGCAGCCCGCCGGGTGTAGGAGTCTATAATTCACCCCTCCACTTT
cdr3_aa: CASSPPGVGVYNSPLHF

d_call: TRBD1
v_call: TRBV12-3/TRBV12-4
j_call: TRBJ1-5
clone_size: many
cdr3_nt: TGTGCCAGCAGTTTCGGACAGGGCAGCCAGCCCCAGCATTTT
cdr3_aa: CASSFGQGSQPQHF

d_call: TRBD2
v_call: TRBV4-3
j_call: TRBJ2-3
clone_size: many
cdr3_nt: TGCGCCAGCAGCCAAGACCAGGGAGGCGCGAGCGGGAGTTTGCCAGATACGCAGTATTTT
cdr3_aa: CASSQDQGGASGSLPDTQYF

d_call: NA
v_call: TRBV28
j_call: TRBJ2-3
clone_size: many
cdr3_nt: TGTGCCAGCAGTTCCATTGGGGGGCCGAGCACAGATACGCAGTATTTT
cdr3_aa: CASSSIGGPSTDTQYF

d_call: NA
v_call: TRBV14
j_call: TRBJ2-1
clone_size: many
cdr3_nt: TGTGCCAGCAGCCAAGATAGCTATGGCGAGCAGTTCTTC
cdr3_aa: CASSQDSYGEQFF

d_call: NA
v_call: TRBV5-1
j_call: TRBJ2-1
clone_size: many
cdr3_nt: TGCGCCAGCAGCCAAGATCACGGACCTCACAATGAGCAGTTCTTC
cdr3_aa: CASSQDHGPHNEQFF

d_call: NA
v_call: TRBV29-1
j_call: TRBJ1-3
clone_size: many
cdr3_nt: TGCAGCGTTGAAGTTTCGGGCACCATATATTTT
cdr3_aa: CSVEVSGTIYF

d_call: TRBD1
v_call: TRBV2
j_call: TRBJ2-4
clone_size: NA
cdr3_nt: TGTGCCAGCACAACTCAGACAGGGAAAAACATTCAGTACTTC
cdr3_aa: CASTTQTGKNIQYF

d_call: TRBD1
v_call: TRBV5-5
j_call: TRBJ1-2
clone_size: many
cdr3_nt: TGTGCCAGCAGCTTGGAGGGGACAGGTGCCACCTTC
cdr3_aa: CASSLEGTGATF

d_call: TRBD1
v_call: TRBV29-1
j_call: TRBJ2-3
clone_size: many
cdr3_nt: TGCAGCGCCCCTGGGACAGATTACACAGATACGCAGTATTTT
cdr3_aa: CSAPGTDYTDTQYF

d_call: NA
v_call: TRBV27
j_call: TRBJ2-2
clone_size: NA
cdr3_nt: TGTGCCTGCAGTTCTTACAGGGCGTCCGGGGAGCTGTTTTTT
cdr3_aa: CACSSYRASGELFF

d_call: TRBD1
v_call: TRBV5-1
j_call: TRBJ2-3
clone_size: many
cdr3_nt: TGCGCCAGCAGCAGGACAGGGGTAGATACGCAGTATTTT
cdr3_aa: CASSRTGVDTQYF

d_call: NA
v_call: TRBV12-3/TRBV12-4
j_call: TRBJ1-2
clone_size: many
cdr3_nt: TGTGCCAGCAGTTTCACCGACGCGGGCTACACCTTC
cdr3_aa: CASSFTDAGYTF

d_call: TRBD2
v_call: TRBV6-5
j_call: TRBJ2-2
clone_size: NA
cdr3_nt: TGTGCCAGCAGTTCAGCGGGGGCAGGGACCGGGGAGCTGTTTTTT
cdr3_aa: CASSSAGAGTGELFF

d_call: NA
v_call: TRBV12-3/TRBV12-4
j_call: TRBJ2-5
clone_size: NA
cdr3_nt: TGTGCCAGCAGTTTGTTGGCTCGGTTAGAGACCCAGTACTTC
cdr3_aa: CASSLLARLETQYF

d_call: TRBD2
v_call: TRBV7-3
j_call: TRBJ2-1
clone_size: many
cdr3_nt: TGTGCCAGCAGCTCTCGAGCGGGGGGGTTCTACAATGAGCAGTTCTTC
cdr3_aa: CASSSRAGGFYNEQFF

d_call: NA
v_call: TRBV28
j_call: TRBJ1-5
clone_size: NA
cdr3_nt: TGTGCCAGCAGTTTTAACAGCCTCAATCAGCCCCAGCATTTT
cdr3_aa: CASSFNSLNQPQHF

d_call: NA
v_call: TRBV7-2
j_call: TRBJ2-5
clone_size: few
cdr3_nt: TGTGCCAGCAATGAGGCGGGATGCGAGACCCAGTACTTC
cdr3_aa: CASNEAGCETQYF

d_call: NA
v_call: TRBV7-6
j_call: TRBJ1-2
clone_size: many
cdr3_nt: TGTGCCACCGACTATGGCTACACCTTC
cdr3_aa: CATDYGYTF

d_call: NA
v_call: TRBV9
j_call: TRBJ2-1
clone_size: many
cdr3_nt: TGTGCCAGCAGCGGGAGGGACAACTACAATGAGCAGTTCTTC
cdr3_aa: CASSGRDNYNEQFF

d_call: NA
v_call: TRBV20-1
j_call: TRBJ2-7
clone_size: few
cdr3_nt: TGCAGTGCTAGAGGTGACAGGAGTTCCTACGAGCAGTACTTC
cdr3_aa: CSARGDRSSYEQYF

d_call: NA
v_call: TRBV20-1
j_call: TRBJ2-7
clone_size: few
cdr3_nt: TGCAGTGCAGACGGGAGGACAGGGACGTCCTACGAGCAGTACTTC
cdr3_aa: CSADGRTGTSYEQYF